Included here is one T cell receptor (beta chain) sequence, with context. No antigen is known for it. CDR3 length equals 14 residues. Trimming took 3 bases from V and 7 from J; bases not matched to a gene: 8. Then a second PCR, running roughly 7 to 11 cycles, was carried out with a sample-barcoded 5' primer and a J-beta primer mix. MiXCR, run by TCRdb on the 5' RACE reads, gives a single entry per CDR3 protein. The repertoire holds more than 500,000 distinct CDR3 sequences, about 26% seen once, with over 3.5% in the top ten. This specimen belongs to a study of blood T cells in healthy people across ages. Whole-study findings and limits: TCR beta diversity, measured per million T cells, fell in a roughly linear way with age.

This sample was also put to use in a study of T cells of mothers and their children. That study adds: During the second PCR, the M1S primer introduced sample barcodes along with 2-4 random nucleotides. Each mother yielded more than 9.5 million TCR beta CDR3 reads. Each child yielded several million reads.

Specimen: blood. This TCR was recovered from a boy aged 2 to 10 in good health. The chain combines TRBV12-3 or TRBV12-4 with TRBJ1-2; 7 nucleotides agree with TRBD1. The CDR3 region is CASSFRGQAGGYTF. The DNA for the CDR3 is TGTGCCAGCAGTTTTAGGGGGCAGGCAGGTGGCTACACCTTC.